This entry features one TCR beta chain sequence. The antigen is not known. The identical CDR3 is also encoded by other nucleotide sequences in the sample. This sample is part of a study of cytomegalovirus exposure and HLA in healthy donors. Whole-study context: Among the 400 or so donors who were genotyped, roughly 76% fell in the genetic ancestry cluster that is associated with self-reported Caucasian donors. Whole-study findings and limits: In an earlier analysis, most TCR beta V segments were productive about 87% or about 30% of the time.

This PCR relied on a set of 60 Vbeta primers and 13 Jbeta primers. TCRdb keeps only in-frame clones here, not all; method: immunoSEQ multiplex PCR. The sample lists 110,000 to 150,000 clones; roughly 76% were seen once. This sequence was found in a woman aged 40 to 49 in good health and CMV-seronegative. The sequenced sample was PBMCs.

CDR3 bases: TGTGCCAGCTCACCCGGGACAGGGGGAAGTTCACCCCTCCACTTT. Translated, it gives CASSPGTGGSSPLHF. The chain couples TRBV18 to TRBJ1-6, with TRBD1 matching 11 bases. J gave up 9 bases and V 3 bases, and 4 bases lay outside the gene matches. CDR3 length equals 15 residues. Looked up from germline, CDR1 is KGHSH and CDR2 is LQKENI.